A single sample gave rise to the 28 T cell receptor beta chains below, sequenced in a study of shared clonotypes between healthy human individuals. The method was immunoSEQ multiplex PCR; TCRdb's version includes in-frame clones alone and lacks a portion of them. The data show a few million clones, with around 92% seen just once and more than 0.35% held by the top ten. What was sequenced was naive CD4+ T cells from PBMCs. Subset noted: CD45RA+ positively selected. Receptor source: a man aged 18 to 29 in good health. Some clones in this sample may be carry-over from other donors' samples.

This chain links TRBV2 with TRBJ2-5; the D is unclear. V was shortened by 6 bases and J by 0 bases, with 5 bases between the two germline ends. The CDR3 length is 12 residues. The germline CDR1 and CDR2 sequences are SNHLY and FYNNEI. The CDR3 loop is CASRRYQETQYF. CDR3 DNA: TGTGCCAGCAGGAGGTACCAAGAGACCCAGTACTTC. The whole variable domain, filled in from reference TRBV2 and TRBJ2-5, reads EPEVTQTPSHQVTQMGQEVILRCVPISNHLYFYWYRQILGQKVEFLVSFYNNEISEKSEIFDDQFSVERPDGSNFTLKIRSTKLEDSAMYFCASRRYQETQYFGPGTRLLVL.

The chain uses TRBV2 and TRBJ2-3; D call uncertain. Germline assignment: CDR1 SNHLY and CDR2 FYNNEI. The CDR3 covers 14 residues. V lost 2 bases to trimming and J lost 0 bases, with 6 bases between them. For the CDR3, the DNA is TGTGCCAGCAGTGAAACCCATAGCACAGATACGCAGTATTTT. This encodes CASSETHSTDTQYF.

The rearrangement uses TRBV4-1 and TRBJ2-5, with no clear D. This CDR3 spans 14 amino acids. Germline-derived CDR1 and CDR2 are MGHRA and YSYEKL. Between the trimmed V and J ends, which lost 3 bases and 2 bases, there was a span of 10 bases. The CDR3 coding sequence is TGCGCCAGCAGCCACTACACCGAACAAGAGACCCAGTACTTC. It is translated as CASSHYTEQETQYF.

The chain recombines TRBV28 with TRBJ1-5; D might be TRBD1 (6 bases). V lost 7 bases and J 6 bases, leaving 19 bases between the germline ends. The CDR3 covers 15 residues. CDR1 and CDR2 (germline): MDHEN, SYDVKM. The CDR3 nucleotides read TGTGCCAGCACCACCAGGTCACAGGGAATTCAGCCCCAGCATTTT. It yields the protein CASTTRSQGIQPQHF.

The rearrangement uses TRBV19 and TRBJ2-7, with a weak D call TRBD1 (6 bases). The germline CDR1 and CDR2 sequences are LNHDA and SQIVND (reference sequence). The CDR3 length is 13 residues. Trimming shortened V by 5 bases and J by 0 bases, and 8 bases separated the two germline ends. The CDR3 region has the DNA TGTGCCAGTAGTGACAGGTTCTCCTACGAGCAGTACTTC. It specifies CASSDRFSYEQYF.

The V call is TRBV5-1, the J call TRBJ2-2, with D uncertain. CDR1 and CDR2 (germline): SGHRS, YFSETQ. The CDR3 totals 17 residues. V gave up 4 bases and J gave up 1 base, with 17 bases separating them. The CDR3 nucleotides are TGCGCCAGCAGCGGGCAAGGACGTACCGGGAACACCGGGGAGCTGTTTTTT. Its translation is CASSGQGRTGNTGELFF.

The chain carries TRBV4-3 and TRBJ2-3; the D is unclear. This CDR3 region has 13 residues. In germline, CDR1 is LGHNA, CDR2 YSLEER. With 3 bases removed from V and 8 bases from J, the gap between germline ends came to 12 bases. DNA of the CDR3: TGCGCCAGCAGCCAGCGTGGGCCCGCTACGCAGTATTTT. It specifies CASSQRGPATQYF.

The genes are TRBV7-9 and TRBJ2-2; D unclear. V shed 5 bases and J shed 3 bases, with 10 bases lying between them. Germline lookup yields CDR1 SEHNR and CDR2 FQNEAQ (reference sequence). This CDR3 region has 14 residues. The CDR3 spells CASSRDRDTGELFF. CDR3 sequence (DNA): TGTGCCAGCAGCCGTGATCGGGACACCGGGGAGCTGTTTTTT.

The CDR3 here is CASSSTGKAYEQYF. The CDR3 DNA sequence: TGTGCCAGCAGCTCGACAGGGAAAGCCTACGAGCAGTACTTC. This rearrangement joins TRBV5-4 to TRBJ2-7; 7 positions agree with TRBD1. The CDR3 length is 14 residues. The V segment lost 3 bases and the J segment 2 bases; nucleotides outside the gene matches: 5. Per germline, CDR1 SGHNT and CDR2 YYREEE (reference sequence).

This chain links TRBV2 with TRBJ1-5; D remains unclear. The CDR3 length is 13 residues. CDR1 and CDR2 from the germline V gene are SNHLY and FYNNEI. V was trimmed by 2 bases and J by 5 bases, leaving 7 bases between them. Written as DNA, the CDR3 is TGTGCCAGCAGTGAATCACTTTATCAGCCCCAGCATTTT. Translated, it gives CASSESLYQPQHF.

This rearrangement joins TRBV5-1 to TRBJ2-3, with 8 bases matching TRBD1. Germline V gene sequence: CDR1 SGHRS, CDR2 YFSETQ. With 6 bases clipped from V and 4 bases from J, the junction kept 7 bases outside the gene matches. This CDR3 comprises 14 residues. CDR3 DNA sequence: TGCGCCAGCACCCGGATGACAGGGGCAGATACGCAGTATTTT. Its protein is CASTRMTGADTQYF.

The chain couples TRBV4-2 to TRBJ2-7; 12 positions match TRBD1. In germline, CDR1 is LGHNA, CDR2 YNFKEQ. CDR3 length equals 15 residues. Losses at the gene ends were 3 bases for V and 6 bases for J; bases not matched to a gene: 6. The CDR3 DNA reads TGTGCCAGCAGCCAGGGGGGACAGGGGGCACGCGAGCAGTACTTC. It is translated as CASSQGGQGAREQYF.

V and J are TRBV6-4 and TRBJ2-3, with D perhaps matching TRBD1 (6 bases). Germline loops: CDR1 MRHNA, CDR2 SNTAGT. V lost 2 bases and J 2 bases, leaving 14 bases between the germline ends. This CDR3 has 16 residues. The CDR3 bases are TGTGCCAGCAGTGACAGGGGTGGACAGACCACAGATACGCAGTATTTT. Amino acids: CASSDRGGQTTDTQYF.

This chain links TRBV28 with TRBJ1-4; tentatively, D is TRBD1 (6 bases). This CDR3 has 15 residues. In germline, CDR1 is MDHEN, CDR2 SYDVKM. The V end lost 5 bases, the J end lost 4 bases, and 14 bases lay between the germline ends. The CDR3 sequence is CASSTQGPLNEKLFF. The CDR3 DNA is TGTGCCAGCAGTACACAGGGTCCTCTTAATGAAAAACTGTTTTTT.

V and J are TRBV7-9 and TRBJ2-3; TRBD2 matches 8 bases. The junction had 10 bases not matched to a gene; V was cut back by 3 bases and J by 14 bases. This CDR3 contains 13 residues. The V gene's germline CDR1 is SEHNR and CDR2 FQNEAQ (reference sequence). The CDR3 spells CASSLSRSGSWYF. CDR3 coding DNA: TGTGCCAGCAGCTTGTCGCGGAGCGGGAGTTGGTATTTT.

The chain has TRBV19 and TRBJ1-1; 7 nucleotides line up with TRBD1. Germline-derived CDR1 and CDR2 are LNHDA and SQIVND (reference sequence). The V segment lost 5 bases and the J segment 5 bases; nucleotides outside the gene matches: 8. CDR3 length equals 14 residues. CDR3 protein: CASSQPGGATEAFF. DNA for the CDR3: TGTGCCAGTAGTCAACCAGGGGGGGCGACTGAAGCTTTCTTT.

The rearrangement uses TRBV15 and TRBJ2-2, with D maybe TRBD1 (6 bases). Per germline, CDR1 LNHNV and CDR2 YYDKDF (reference sequence). This CDR3 is 14 amino acids long. The germline V and J ends were trimmed by 4 bases and 3 bases, with 9 bases remaining between them. CDR3 in amino acids: CATSTNRDTGELFF. CDR3 nucleotide sequence: TGTGCCACCAGCACCAACAGGGACACCGGGGAGCTGTTTTTT.

The chain recombines TRBV9 with TRBJ2-1; 12 nucleotides match TRBD2. The germline V gene has CDR1 SGDLS and CDR2 YYNGEE. Germline trimming cut 4 bases from V and 7 bases from J; bases unmatched to any gene: 9. CDR3 size: 16 residues. CDR3 sequence: CASSMTSGGGWNEQFF. The CDR3 nucleotides read TGTGCCAGCAGCATGACTAGCGGGGGAGGCTGGAATGAGCAGTTCTTC.

The genes are TRBV11-2 and TRBJ2-1; 9 bases match TRBD2. In germline, CDR1 is SGHAT, CDR2 FQNNGV. CDR3 length equals 15 residues. V lost 5 bases, J lost 3 bases, and 5 bases stayed unmatched. The CDR3, as DNA: TGTGCCAGCAGCCCTAGCGGGACCTACTACAATGAGCAGTTCTTC. Its translation is CASSPSGTYYNEQFF.

This chain links TRBV7-2 with TRBJ2-1, with 8 bases that match TRBD2. Germline V gene lookup returns CDR1 SGHTA and CDR2 FQGNSA. J lost 15 bases, V lost 1 base, and 8 bases had no gene match. The CDR3 is made up of 13 amino acids. CDR3 DNA: TGTGCCAGCAGCTTAGAGAGTAGCGGGAATCGGTTCTTC. It yields the protein CASSLESSGNRFF.

The J gene is TRBJ2-3, the V gene TRBV29-1; no clear D gene. CDR1 and CDR2 from the germline V gene are SQVTM and ANQGSEA. CDR3 length: 11 residues. Trimming pared 7 bases from V and 6 bases from J, leaving 11 bases between. In DNA form, the CDR3 reads TGCAGCGCCGCCCGTGGGGATACGCAGTATTTT. It encodes CSAARGDTQYF.

The CDR3, as DNA: TGCGCCAGCAGGACCCCTAGGGGCAATGAGCAGTTCTTC. Translation: CASRTPRGNEQFF. The chain combines TRBV5-1 with TRBJ2-1; the D gene is possibly TRBD1 (5 bases). Germline V gives CDR1 SGHRS, CDR2 YFSETQ. The CDR3 has 13 amino acids. Trimming removed 5 bases from V and 6 bases from J, with 12 bases in between.

The genes are TRBV19 and TRBJ2-1, with TRBD2 identical over 10 bases. This CDR3 contains 16 residues. Germline trimming cut 6 bases from V and 0 bases from J; bases unmatched to any gene: 5. CDR1 and CDR2 (germline): LNHDA, SQIVND (reference sequence). The CDR3 sequence is CASSTLAGASYNEQFF. In nucleotides, the CDR3 is TGTGCCAGTAGCACCCTAGCGGGAGCCTCCTACAATGAGCAGTTCTTC.

Turning to this clone: The same CDR3 can be traced to other DNA sequences in this sample. J is TRBJ2-3 and V is TRBV15, with TRBD2 matching over 9 bases. The germline gives CDR1 LNHNV, CDR2 YYDKDF (reference sequence). CDR3 length equals 14 residues. With 2 bases clipped from V and 3 bases from J, the junction kept 0 bases outside the gene matches. The CDR3 region has the DNA TGTGCCACCAGCAGACTAGCGGGAACAGATACGCAGTATTTT. This codes for CATSRLAGTDTQYF.

In this sample, this clone turned up once. The CDR3 here is CASSAIQGLGEKLFF. CDR3 nucleotide sequence: TGTGCCAGCAGCGCAATACAGGGTTTGGGTGAAAAACTGTTTTTT. The chain recombines TRBV9 with TRBJ1-4; maybe TRBD1 (6 bases). This CDR3 is 15 amino acids long. Germline V gene data show CDR1 as SGDLS and CDR2 as YYNGEE. V gave up 3 bases and J gave up 7 bases, with 16 bases separating them.

The CDR3 DNA reads as TGTGCCAGCAGCCCCCGCGGGGGAGGGTATGGGGAGCTGTTTTTT. This sequence encodes CASSPRGGGYGELFF. The rearrangement links TRBV7-8 to TRBJ2-2, with 7 bases that match TRBD2. Losses at the gene ends were 5 bases for V and 8 bases for J; bases not matched to a gene: 11. Per the germline V gene, CDR1 is SGHVS and CDR2 is FQNEAQ. This CDR3 spans 15 amino acids.

The CDR3 bases are TGTGCCAGCAGGAGGGGACAGGGGGCTTCTTACGAGCAGTACTTC. This codes for CASRRGQGASYEQYF. The V and J genes are TRBV2 and TRBJ2-7, with 12 bases lining up with TRBD1. V shed 6 bases and J 4 bases; nucleotides not matched to a gene: 7. Germline-derived CDR1 and CDR2 are SNHLY and FYNNEI. CDR3 length: 15 amino acids.

A word on this clone: Additional DNA sequences in this sample encode the identical CDR3. The chain has TRBV5-1 and TRBJ2-1; TRBD2 agrees at 11 bases. Germline CDR1 is SGHRS and CDR2 is YFSETQ. The ends lost 1 base at V and 4 bases at J; junction bases unmatched: 4. The CDR3 totals 16 residues. CDR3 DNA: TGCGCCAGCAGCTTGAGAACTAGCGGGAGTTACAATGAGCAGTTCTTC. Encoded protein: CASSLRTSGSYNEQFF.